The source of this TCR beta chain is a study of shared clonotypes between healthy human individuals (dated by TCRdb to 2018 to 2020). In terms of the full investigation: Three men and a couple of women, aged 18 to 49 years, made up the cohort. For each donor, CD4 naive and CD4 memory were each run on three plates, CD8 naive on two plates, and CD8 memory on one plate. The study deeply sequenced blood TCR repertoires of about five healthy adults to estimate repertoire size and the extent of clonotype sharing between individuals. To increase sequencing depth and limit assay-specific biases, TCR repertoire library preparation and sequencing were carried out by different laboratories using diverse techniques. Per donor, leukapheresis produced somewhere between about 0.8 and 9.5 billion PBMCs. Overall study outcomes, separate from this receptor: Naive subsets generally had larger estimated clonotype richness than memory subsets. Because the study included only a small number of donors, the genetic and exposure-history diversity represented was limited. Only blood was sampled, and tissue TCR repertoires likely differ from those in blood. Compared with non-shared clonotypes, the clonotypes found in all four sorted-subset donors had higher generation probabilities. Even with the large sequencing depth, rarefaction of the sorted-subset datasets indicated that sequencing was incomplete. Across a few donors, about 5% of naive CD4, more than 3% of naive CD8, 2% to 2.5% of memory CD4, and over 0.35% of memory CD8 clonotypes were shared. Pairwise subsampling led to the expectation that sequencing depth would affect the degree of clonotype sharing among donors.

Concerning this clone: What this receptor recognizes is not known. No much larger clonotype is one base removed from it; base qualities were not supplied.

Using the deep immunoSEQ assay, multiplex PCR amplified TCR CDR3 regions from genomic DNA. Extracted genomic DNA from each cell subset was spread evenly across all wells of several immunoSEQ 96-well plates, with each plate serving as a replicate. Each replicate PCR for sorted subsets received around 0.2 ug genomic DNA, equal to roughly 33,000 T cell genomes. Purified libraries were quantified with a Qubit 3.0 fluorometer, sized on a Bioanalyzer 2100, and re-quantified with the KAPA Library Quantification kit. Every immunoSEQ 96-well plate was sequenced on a separate single-read 150-cycle Illumina NextSeq 550 flow cell. In the authors' own workflow: Because only junctional sequences without quality scores were contained in the immunoSEQ output, filtering matching that applied to full-length reads could not be performed. To assign V/J genes and CDR3, sequences were annotated using PyIR, a Python wrapper for IgBLAST v1.9, with IMGT germline references. Reads were removed for weak V/J assignments (E-value above 1e-6), missing CDR3, stop codons, out-of-frame junctions, or ambiguous translated residues. V3J clonotypes were defined as sequences sharing the same inferred V gene, J gene, and CDR3 amino acid sequence. To compute the percentage overlap between repertoires, the number of shared unique clonotypes was divided by the size of the smaller repertoire. RTK rarefaction, the Chao1 estimator, and Recon v2.1 estimates of unobserved clonotypes were used to assess repertoire richness. Generation probabilities were computed with OLGA for all TCRbeta clonotypes obtained by the gDNA method from a few donors. The table was pulled from immuneACCESS by TCRdb, which kept in-frame rearrangements only. Such tables lose some clones; where checked, under half of the loss comes from unresolved V genes, and the rest has no known cause. V and J calls and clone size are those listed in that table; D and trimming were worked out from the DNA. The sample contains some 1.5 million clones, 96% of them found a single time. The ten most abundant clones make up 0.95% to 1.5% of the sample.

Healthy HIV-negative adults with no recently reported acute infections or vaccinations were included as donors. Only Caucasian adults living in Nashville, Tennessee, USA were represented among the donors. Magnetic negative selection was used to enrich CD4+ T cells, after which naive cells were positively selected on CD45RA and the negative fraction became the memory subset. After blood collection by leukapheresis, PBMCs were isolated using Ficoll-Histopaque density gradient centrifugation and then cryopreserved in the vapor phase of liquid nitrogen. Analytical flow cytometry was used to check the purity and quantity of every magnetically sorted T cell population. From each sorted fraction, genomic DNA was isolated and quantified by UV absorbance on a Nanodrop 2000c. The sequence was collected from a man aged 25 to 45 in good health. Sequenced input: naive CD4+ T cells sorted from blood. The label giving this sample's cell subset or site can be read as: CD45RA+ positively selected.

The CDR3 reads as follows: CASTEGRTEQYF. The DNA is TGTGCCAGCACCGAGGGTCGTACCGAGCAGTACTTC. The chain couples TRBV2 to TRBJ2-7; D gene: possibly TRBD2, on 5 matching bases. The cysteine opens and the phenylalanine closes a CDR3 of 12 amino acids. Only the CDR3 portion is preserved as DNA: 36 bases, with reading frame beginning at the first base. The germline V gene supplies CDR1 SNHLY and CDR2 FYNNEI. The junction shows trimming of 7 bases on V and 6 bases on J, plus 13 bases between the germline ends.